Presented here are 16 T cell receptor beta chains from one specimen sequenced in a study of blood T cell repertoires in COVID-19. The protocol was immunoSEQ multiplex PCR, while the TCRdb copy is restricted to in-frame clones and leaves out a portion. The data contain under 200,000 clones, roughly 83% of them singletons. Sequencing was carried out using peripheral blood. The receptors here all came from a human donor in a cohort sampled during active COVID-19.

This chain uses TRBV27 with TRBJ1-5, with 7 bases fitting TRBD1. Trimming at V came to 3 bases and at J to 6 bases, leaving 8 bases not matched to a gene. Germline V CDR1 and CDR2: MNHEY, SMNVEV (reference sequence). The CDR3 extends over 15 amino acids. In DNA form, the CDR3 reads TGTGCCAGCAGTTTCGGAGGACAGGCGGGTCAGCCCCAGCATTTT. It yields the protein CASSFGGQAGQPQHF.

The V gene is TRBV19, the J gene TRBJ1-2, with 7 bases fitting TRBD1. The J segment lost 4 bases and the V segment lost 5 bases, leaving 10 bases of the junction unmatched. This CDR3 is 15 amino acids long. The V gene's germline CDR1 is LNHDA and CDR2 SQIVND (reference sequence). Here the CDR3 reads CASSLQGMGVYGYTF. Written as DNA, the CDR3 is TGTGCCAGTAGTCTACAGGGGATGGGAGTCTATGGCTACACCTTC.

This chain links TRBV7-3 with TRBJ2-1; TRBD1 matches at 9 bases. The length of the CDR3 is 15 residues. Germline V gene lookup returns CDR1 SGHTA and CDR2 FQGTGA. J lost 7 bases, V lost 4 bases, and 8 bases had no gene match. CDR3 bases: TGTGCCAGCAGCTCCTCGGCGGGACAGGGTAATGAGCAGTTCTTC. Amino acid sequence: CASSSSAGQGNEQFF.

The chain links TRBV19 to TRBJ1-3, with D unresolved. The V gene's germline CDR1 is LNHDA and CDR2 SQIVND (reference sequence). The length of the CDR3 is 16 residues. V lost 1 base, J lost 0 bases, and 10 bases lay in between. The CDR3 bases are TGTGCCAGTAGTATAGGCCGACGGAGCTCTGGAAACACCATATATTTT. Amino acids: CASSIGRRSSGNTIYF. Drawing the rest from reference TRBV19 and TRBJ1-3, the complete variable domain is DGGITQSPKYLFRKEGQNVTLSCEQNLNHDAMYWYRQDPGQGLRLIYYSQIVNDFQKGDIAEGYSVSREKKESFPLTVTSAQKNPTAFYLCASSIGRRSSGNTIYFGEGSWLTVV.

This clone was seen once. V gene TRBV7-2 combines with J gene TRBJ1-5; 8 bases align to TRBD1. Looked up from germline, CDR1 is SGHTA and CDR2 is FQGNSA. V shed 4 bases and J 3 bases; nucleotides not matched to a gene: 5. CDR3 length: 15 amino acids. CDR3 DNA: TGTGCCAGCAGCTCCCGGGACAGGTCCAATCAGCCCCAGCATTTT. It encodes CASSSRDRSNQPQHF. Looking up the rest from reference TRBV7-2 and TRBJ1-5 gives the full variable domain: GAGVSQSPSNKVTEKGKDVELRCDPISGHTALYWYRQSLGQGLEFLIYFQGNSAPDKSGLPSDRFSAERTGGSVSTLTIQRTQQEDSAVYLCASSSRDRSNQPQHFGDGTRLSIL.

This chain connects TRBV5-1 to TRBJ2-1, with 7 bases identical to TRBD2. Trimming at V came to 5 bases and at J to 3 bases, leaving 8 bases not matched to a gene. The CDR3 length is 15 residues. Germline V lookup: CDR1 SGHRS, CDR2 YFSETQ. CDR3 sequence: CASRRAGADYNEQFF. In nucleotides, the CDR3 is TGCGCCAGCAGGAGGGCGGGAGCAGACTACAATGAGCAGTTCTTC.

The V and J genes are TRBV15 and TRBJ2-5, with 7 bases fitting TRBD1. From germline, CDR1 is LNHNV and CDR2 YYDKDF (reference sequence). J was trimmed by 5 bases and V by 0 bases; bases with no gene match: 12. The CDR3 is made up of 17 amino acids. The CDR3 DNA reads as TGTGCCACCAGCAGAGAAAATCCGGGACAGCGGAGGGAGACCCAGTACTTC. The encoded protein is CATSRENPGQRRETQYF.

The chain has TRBV19 and TRBJ2-7; 10 nucleotides align to TRBD1. Germline CDR1 and CDR2: LNHDA and SQIVND (reference sequence). Trimming removed 6 bases from V and 6 bases from J; junction bases left unmatched: 20. The CDR3 spans 18 residues. CDR3 coding DNA: TGTGCCAGTAGCTCACCCCGACAGGGGGCGCGATCGATGGGCGAGCAGTACTTC. Protein: CASSSPRQGARSMGEQYF.

This clone has just one count. V is TRBV11-1 and J is TRBJ2-1, with D perhaps TRBD1 (5 bases). In germline, CDR1 is SGHAT, CDR2 FQDESV (reference sequence). CDR3 length equals 14 residues. Trimming took 5 bases from V and 13 from J, leaving 21 bases between them. CDR3 protein: CASSPLTGGRSQFF. Here the CDR3 DNA reads TGTGCCAGCAGCCCCCTAACAGGCGGCCGAAGTCAGTTCTTC. Complete variable domain (other parts from reference TRBV11-1 and TRBJ2-1): EAEVAQSPRYKITEKSQAVAFWCDPISGHATLYWYRQILGQGPELLVQFQDESVVDDSQLPKDRFSAERLKGVDSTLKIQPAELGDSAMYLCASSPLTGGRSQFFGPGTRLTVL.

V and J are TRBV7-9 and TRBJ2-7; TRBD2 matches at 7 bases. This CDR3 is built from 15 residues. The trim removed 5 bases at V and 0 bases at J, leaving 7 bases unmatched. The germline CDR1 and CDR2 sequences are SEHNR and FQNEAQ (reference sequence). Here the CDR3 DNA reads TGTGCCAGCAGCCTGAGCGGGAAATACTCCTACGAGCAGTACTTC. Protein: CASSLSGKYSYEQYF. Together with reference TRBV7-9 and TRBJ2-7, the CDR3 gives the full variable domain: DTGVSQNPRHKITKRGQNVTFRCDPISEHNRLYWYRQTLGQGPEFLTYFQNEAQLEKSRLLSDRFSAERPKGSFSTLEIQRTEQGDSAMYLCASSLSGKYSYEQYFGPGTRLTVT.

The chain couples TRBV28 to TRBJ1-2; perhaps TRBD1 as D (6 bases). Germline V gene lookup returns CDR1 MDHEN and CDR2 SYDVKM. V was pared by 7 bases and J by 4 bases, with 16 bases between. CDR3 length: 14 amino acids. Here the CDR3 DNA reads TGTGCCAGCACCCAAGACAGGCGGATCTATGGCTACACCTTC. Translating gives CASTQDRRIYGYTF.

The chain couples TRBV18 to TRBJ1-2, with TRBD1 matching 7 bases. The CDR3 contains 15 residues. The V gene end was trimmed by 5 bases and the J gene end by 0 bases; junction bases not matched to a gene: 6. Germline V CDR1 and CDR2: KGHSH, LQKENI. The CDR3 sequence: CASSEGQKANYGYTF. The CDR3, as DNA: TGTGCCAGCTCAGAGGGACAGAAAGCTAACTATGGCTACACCTTC. The full variable domain, its missing parts supplied by reference TRBV18 and TRBJ1-2, is NAGVMQNPRHLVRRRGQEARLRCSPMKGHSHVYWYRQLPEEGLKFMVYLQKENIIDESGMPKERFSAEFPKEGPSILRIQQVVRGDSAAYFCASSEGQKANYGYTFGSGTRLTVV.

Here the CDR3 DNA reads TGTGCCAGCAGCCTGACTAGCGGGAGGGCCCAGGGCACCGGGGAGCTGTTTTTT. It yields the protein CASSLTSGRAQGTGELFF. This rearrangement joins TRBV14 to TRBJ2-2; 14 bases are a match to TRBD2. The CDR3 is 18 amino acids. Germline assignment: CDR1 SGHDN and CDR2 FVKESK. V gave up 4 bases and J gave up 4 bases; unmatched junction bases: 8. Looking up the rest from reference TRBV14 and TRBJ2-2 gives the full variable domain: EAGVTQFPSHSVIEKGQTVTLRCDPISGHDNLYWYRRVMGKEIKFLLHFVKESKQDESGMPNNRFLAERTGGTYSTLKVQPAELEDSGVYFCASSLTSGRAQGTGELFFGEGSRLTVL.

The chain recombines TRBV19 with TRBJ1-6; no clear D. V lost 5 bases and J 7 bases, leaving 9 bases between the germline ends. CDR3 length: 13 amino acids. Germline loops: CDR1 LNHDA, CDR2 SQIVND (reference sequence). The CDR3 region has the DNA TGTGCCAGTAGTTCAACAGCAAATTCACCCCTCCACTTT. Its protein product is CASSSTANSPLHF.

This clone has only a few counts. The chain has TRBV3-1 (or the pseudogene TRBV3-2) and TRBJ2-7, with unresolved D. Trimming removed 4 bases at V and 3 bases at J, with 4 bases between. From germline, CDR1 is LGHDT and CDR2 YNNKEL (reference sequence). This CDR3 is built from 11 residues. CDR3 nucleotides: TGTGCCAGCAGCCTCCTCTACGAGCAGTACTTC. Residues: CASSLLYEQYF.

The gene calls are TRBV19 and TRBJ1-2; 9 nucleotides line up with TRBD1. The CDR3 runs 15 residues. Germline assignment: CDR1 LNHDA and CDR2 SQIVND (reference sequence). The V segment lost 2 bases and the J segment 4 bases; nucleotides outside the gene matches: 5. The CDR3 nucleotides read TGTGCCAGTAGTATATCCGGGACAGGGAGCTATGGCTACACCTTC. Its protein is CASSISGTGSYGYTF.